Listed below are T cell receptor beta chains from one sample, sequenced in a study of blood T cell repertoires in COVID-19. The repertoire was sequenced with immunoSEQ multiplex PCR; TCRdb's copy has only in-frame clones and lacks some. The table includes approximately 210,000 clones, around 91% detected once. Sequences were obtained from peripheral blood. Source of these receptors: a woman aged 40 to 55 with acute or convalescent COVID-19. The CDR3 runs from the conserved cysteine through the conserved F or W. D genes are given only for firm matches. Size values are once, few and many counts, or a class for expanded clones, and some rows have none.

>-|TRBD1|TRBV19|TRBJ1-5
CASILTGGNQPQHF
TGTGCCAGTATCCTTACAGGGGGAAATCAGCCCCAGCATTTT
>-|TRBD2|TRBV6-5|TRBJ2-3
CASSYLAGGTDTQYF
TGTGCCAGCAGTTACCTAGCGGGGGGCACAGATACGCAGTATTTT
>-|-|TRBV4-1|TRBJ2-1
CASSHGAGGEQFF
TGCGCCAGCAGCCACGGGGCCGGAGGGGAGCAGTTCTTC
>-|-|TRBV5-1|TRBJ1-1
CASREDSNTEAFF
TGCGCCAGCAGAGAGGACTCTAACACTGAAGCTTTCTTT
>-|TRBD2|TRBV27|TRBJ2-3
CASMFLAGTDTQYF
TGTGCCAGCATGTTTCTAGCGGGGACAGATACGCAGTATTTT
>-|-|TRBV6-4|TRBJ1-1
CASRTSEATNTEAFF
TGTGCCAGCAGGACCTCTGAGGCGACGAACACTGAAGCTTTCTTT
>once|TRBD1|TRBV18|TRBJ1-3
CASSPGTGASGNTIYF
TGTGCCAGCTCACCAGGGACAGGGGCTTCTGGAAACACCATATATTTT
>-|-|TRBV4-1|TRBJ2-1
CASSRDNEQFF
TGCGCCAGCAGCCGAGACAATGAGCAGTTCTTC
>-|TRBD1|TRBV6-5|TRBJ1-2
CASSTDRGPLYGYTF
TGTGCCAGCAGTACCGACAGGGGCCCCCTCTATGGCTACACCTTC
>-|-|TRBV25-1|TRBJ1-2
CASSELGGGYTF
TGTGCCAGCAGTGAACTCGGGGGTGGCTACACCTTC
>-|-|TRBV27|TRBJ1-3
CASSDSQSSGNTIYF
TGTGCCAGCAGTGATTCACAGAGCTCTGGAAACACCATATATTTT
>-|TRBD1|TRBV5-1|TRBJ1-1
CASSYQTGGATEAFF
TGCGCCAGCAGCTACCAGACAGGGGGGGCCACTGAAGCTTTCTTT
>once|-|TRBV5-1|TRBJ2-2
CASSFGTNTGELFF
TGCGCCAGCAGCTTTGGGACAAACACCGGGGAGCTGTTTTTT
>-|TRBD1|TRBV7-9|TRBJ1-2
CASRPGQDYGYTF
TGTGCCAGCAGGCCGGGACAGGACTATGGCTACACCTTC
>-|TRBD2|TRBV5-4|TRBJ2-3
CASSPGSGGGSDTQYF
TGTGCCAGCAGCCCCGGTAGCGGGGGGGGATCAGATACGCAGTATTTT
>few|-|TRBV4-1|TRBJ1-2
CASSPPQGGIGGYTF
TGCGCCAGCAGCCCCCCCCAGGGAGGGATCGGCGGCTACACCTTC
>-|TRBD1|TRBV6-5|TRBJ1-5
CAMGQVGVEPQHF
TGTGCCATGGGACAGGTGGGGGTGGAGCCCCAGCATTTT
>-|TRBD1|TRBV3-1/TRBV3-2|TRBJ1-5
CASSPWTGKASDQPQHF
TGTGCCAGCAGCCCTTGGACAGGGAAAGCGTCGGATCAGCCCCAGCATTTT
>once|-|TRBV19|TRBJ2-1
CASTPRGSYNEQFF
TGTGCCAGCACACCCAGGGGATCCTACAATGAGCAGTTCTTC
>-|TRBD1|TRBV9|TRBJ1-2
CASSPRTGDMGGYTF
TGTGCCAGCAGCCCGCGGACAGGGGATATGGGTGGCTACACCTTC
>-|TRBD1|TRBV5-5|TRBJ2-1
CASGRTGSNYNEQFF
TGTGCCAGCGGGAGGACAGGGAGTAACTACAATGAGCAGTTCTTC
>-|TRBD2|TRBV20-1|TRBJ2-2
CSASFGRGGGTGELFF
TGCAGTGCTAGTTTCGGGCGGGGGGGCGGCACCGGGGAGCTGTTTTTT
>-|-|TRBV27|TRBJ1-1
CASSLSGAPRAFF
TGTGCCAGCAGTTTATCAGGGGCTCCTCGAGCTTTCTTT
>-|-|TRBV9|TRBJ1-2
CASSVPGALTGYTF
TGTGCCAGCAGCGTACCGGGAGCTCTTACTGGCTACACCTTC
>-|-|TRBV4-1|TRBJ1-6
CASSQVTGEYNSPLHF
TGCGCCAGCAGCCAAGTAACAGGCGAATATAATTCACCCCTCCACTTT
>-|-|TRBV7-9|TRBJ2-2
CASSLKGGLNGELFF
TGTGCCAGCAGCTTAAAGGGGGGGCTCAACGGGGAGCTGTTTTTT
>-|TRBD1|TRBV6-4|TRBJ1-5
CASSPVGGQGAQPQHF
TGTGCCAGCAGCCCGGTGGGGGGACAGGGGGCCCAGCCCCAGCATTTT
>-|-|TRBV27|TRBJ1-3
CASRASGNTIYF
TGTGCCAGCAGGGCCTCTGGAAACACCATATATTTT
>once|TRBD2|TRBV24-1|TRBJ2-4
CATSDSQGLAGIAKNIQYF
TGTGCCACCAGTGATTCTCAGGGACTAGCGGGGATAGCCAAAAACATTCAGTACTTC
>-|-|TRBV20-1|TRBJ2-1
CSAANSKQFF
TGCAGTGCTGCGAATAGTAAGCAGTTCTTC